Below are 10 T cell receptor beta chains sequenced from a single sample in a study of radiotherapy plus CTLA-4 blockade in lung cancer. Sequenced by immunoSEQ multiplex PCR; TCRdb stores in-frame clones only, minus some. The table lists over 85,000 clones, 82% of them singletons. Sequenced here: peripheral blood, sampled from a patient treated with radiotherapy plus ipilimumab. These receptors came from a human donor with non-small cell lung cancer that progressed on radiotherapy plus ipilimumab.

V is TRBV11-2 and J is TRBJ2-7; maybe TRBD2 (5 bases). This CDR3 has 11 amino acids. Trimming pared 6 bases from V and 7 bases from J, leaving 10 bases between. From germline, CDR1 is SGHAT and CDR2 FQNNGV. CDR3 residues: CASSTTGEQYF. The CDR3 DNA reads as TGTGCCAGCAGTACCACGGGGGAGCAGTACTTC.

Points on this clone: Sequence at one end of the junction differs from germline and may be a read error. The chain recombines TRBV7-7 with TRBJ2-1; 7 bases are a match to TRBD2. The CDR3 is 14 amino acids. CDR1 is SSHAT and CDR2 is FNYEAQ in the germline V gene (reference sequence). Here the CDR3 reads CASSFGRGNNEQFF. The CDR3 DNA follows: TGTGCTAGCAGCTTTGGGCGGGGGAACAATGAGCAGTTCTTC.

The chain couples TRBV28 to TRBJ1-1, with D unclear. The CDR3 spans 12 residues. V gave up 8 bases and J gave up 6 bases, with 13 bases separating them. Germline V CDR1 and CDR2: MDHEN, SYDVKM. CDR3 sequence reads: CASLINGAEAFF. The CDR3 DNA reads TGTGCCAGCCTAATCAACGGGGCTGAAGCTTTCTTT.

This chain connects TRBV5-1 to TRBJ2-2; perhaps TRBD2 as D (5 bases). In germline, CDR1 is SGHRS, CDR2 YFSETQ. The CDR3 extends over 15 amino acids. Between the trimmed V and J ends, which lost 1 base and 4 bases, there was a span of 11 bases. CDR3 protein: CASSLSQRPTGELFF. The CDR3 DNA reads TGCGCCAGCAGCTTGAGCCAGCGGCCCACCGGGGAGCTGTTTTTT.

This clone was counted once. The rearrangement links TRBV5-1 to TRBJ1-1; maybe TRBD1 (5 bases). The V gene's germline CDR1 is SGHRS and CDR2 YFSETQ. V lost 0 bases, J lost 3 bases, and 9 bases lay in between. The CDR3 has 14 residues. The chain's CDR3 is CASSLVSGDTEAFF. CDR3 nucleotide sequence: TGCGCCAGCAGCTTGGTGTCGGGGGACACTGAAGCTTTCTTT.

V is TRBV19 and J is TRBJ2-1; D gene uncertain. The CDR3 is made up of 13 amino acids. CDR1 and CDR2 from the germline V gene are LNHDA and SQIVND (reference sequence). Between the trimmed V and J ends, which lost 4 bases and 5 bases, there was a span of 9 bases. The CDR3 is CASSKALHNEQFF. CDR3 nucleotide sequence: TGTGCCAGTAGTAAGGCCTTGCACAATGAGCAGTTCTTC.

This chain uses TRBV5-6 with TRBJ2-1; 9 bases line up with TRBD2. Germline V lookup: CDR1 SGHDT, CDR2 YYEEEE. The V and J ends lost 4 bases and 9 bases, in that order; junction bases with no gene match: 8. The CDR3 covers 14 residues. The CDR3 protein is CASSRSGSDLEQFF. CDR3 DNA sequence: TGTGCCAGCAGCCGTAGCGGGAGTGACCTTGAGCAGTTCTTC.

The gene calls are TRBV28 and TRBJ1-2, with D maybe TRBD1 (6 bases). Germline CDR1 and CDR2: MDHEN and SYDVKM. The CDR3 consists of 14 residues. Trimming took off 2 bases at V and 4 bases at J, with 11 bases between the two ends. CDR3 DNA: TGTGCCAGCAGTTTAGGGGGGGCGCGCTATGGCTACACCTTC. This codes for CASSLGGARYGYTF.

The rearrangement uses TRBV9 and TRBJ2-7, with 8 bases fitting TRBD2. V was clipped by 0 bases and J by 9 bases; unmatched bases: 11. The CDR3 contains 15 residues. Germline loops: CDR1 SGDLS, CDR2 YYNGEE. The CDR3 here is CASSVGGLAKSGQYF. The CDR3 DNA reads TGTGCCAGCAGCGTAGGTGGACTAGCCAAGTCCGGGCAGTACTTC.

CDR3 protein: CASSPGGTGLEKLFF. The CDR3 DNA follows: TGTGCCAGCAGCCCAGGAGGGACAGGGCTAGAAAAACTGTTTTTT. V gene TRBV5-4 combines with J gene TRBJ1-4, with 9 nucleotides matching TRBD1. The germline CDR1 and CDR2 sequences are SGHNT and YYREEE (reference sequence). CDR3 size: 15 residues. The V and J ends lost 4 bases and 8 bases, in that order; junction bases with no gene match: 9.